These 21 T cell receptor beta chains originate from one sample sequenced in a study of PD-1 blockade in classical Hodgkin lymphoma. Only in-frame clones appear in the TCRdb table, and some are missing; sequencing was by immunoSEQ multiplex PCR. The sample holds 12,000 or so clones; roughly 92% are singletons and the top ten take 20%. In every patient, relapse followed autologous stem cell transplantation, while exposure to brentuximab vedotin differed. The sample in question was peripheral blood mononuclear cells (PBMCs), obtained at baseline. Receptors were obtained from a human donor with classical Hodgkin lymphoma.

The gene calls are TRBV29-1 and TRBJ1-1, with D unresolved. The germline CDR1 and CDR2 sequences are SQVTM and ANQGSEA. V was pared by 3 bases and J by 1 base, with 6 bases between. The CDR3 runs 12 residues. The CDR3 loop is CSVEDANTEAFF. The CDR3 bases are TGCAGCGTTGAGGACGCGAACACTGAAGCTTTCTTT.

The chain carries TRBV27 and TRBJ2-7; TRBD1 is a possible D gene (6 bases). Per the germline V gene, CDR1 is MNHEY and CDR2 is SMNVEV (reference sequence). Trimming removed 0 bases at V and 2 bases at J, with 11 bases between. The CDR3 runs to 15 residues. This CDR3 is CASSLSGANPYEQYF. Here the CDR3 DNA reads TGTGCCAGCAGTTTATCGGGGGCCAATCCCTACGAGCAGTACTTC.

The chain recombines TRBV19 with TRBJ1-2; weak D call: TRBD1 (5 bases). The ends were cut back, 4 bases at V and 2 bases at J, with 14 bases in the middle. Per germline, CDR1 LNHDA and CDR2 SQIVND (reference sequence). CDR3 length equals 15 residues. The CDR3 region has the DNA TGTGCCAGTAGTACCGAGGGGTGGCAGAACTATGGCTACACCTTC. Translated: CASSTEGWQNYGYTF.

V gene TRBV4-2 combines with J gene TRBJ1-6; D is perhaps TRBD1 (6 bases). CDR1 is LGHNA, CDR2 YNFKEQ, per germline. The CDR3 covers 16 residues. Trimming removed 4 bases from V and 5 bases from J, with 15 bases in between. The CDR3 sequence is CASSRRDMTNNSPLHF. CDR3 in DNA: TGTGCCAGCAGCCGCAGGGACATGACAAATAATTCACCCCTCCACTTT.

The genes are TRBV7-9 and TRBJ2-2; D ambiguous. Looked up from germline, CDR1 is SEHNR and CDR2 is FQNEAQ (reference sequence). V was pared by 4 bases and J by 0 bases, with 9 bases between. This CDR3 contains 15 residues. CDR3 region: CASSSQDPNTGELFF. The CDR3 nucleotides read TGTGCCAGCAGCTCCCAGGACCCGAACACCGGGGAGCTGTTTTTT.

The chain joins TRBV9 to TRBJ1-6; 7 bases are a match to TRBD1. This CDR3 has 13 amino acids. Germline V CDR1 and CDR2: SGDLS, YYNGEE. The trim removed 2 bases at V and 10 bases at J, leaving 3 bases unmatched. The CDR3 sequence: CASSVTGQSPLHF. CDR3 in DNA: TGTGCCAGCAGCGTGACAGGGCAATCACCCCTCCACTTT.

V gene TRBV11-2 combines with J gene TRBJ1-1; 8 bases align to TRBD1. The CDR3 is 15 residues long. The germline gives CDR1 SGHAT, CDR2 FQNNGV. Germline trimming cut 4 bases from V and 4 bases from J; bases unmatched to any gene: 8. The CDR3 spells CASSSWTGTGTEAFF. CDR3 in DNA: TGTGCCAGCAGCTCATGGACCGGGACAGGCACTGAAGCTTTCTTT.

V and J are TRBV7-2 and TRBJ2-3; 10 bases agree with TRBD1. CDR1 and CDR2 from the germline V gene are SGHTA and FQGNSA. Unmatched junction bases numbered 5, after V lost 6 bases and J lost 5 bases. This CDR3 is built from 14 residues. The CDR3 sequence is CASSTTGGVDTQYF. The CDR3 nucleotides read TGTGCCAGCAGTACGACAGGGGGCGTAGATACGCAGTATTTT.

The gene calls are TRBV21-1 and TRBJ2-7; the table's D call TRBD2 went unverified against the DNA. TRBV21-1 is flagged as a pseudogene. The length of the CDR3 is 17 residues. The CDR3 nucleotides are TGTGCCAGCAGCACAAGGGCCCTCCGGGACTGGGTTAGCGAGCAGTACTTC. Its translation is CASSTRALRDWVSEQYF.

The chain employs TRBV29-1 and TRBJ2-7, with 10 bases identical to TRBD2. J gave up 2 bases and V 3 bases, and 1 base lay outside the gene matches. The CDR3 sequence is 13 residues long. Germline CDR1 SQVTM, CDR2 ANQGSEA. This CDR3 reads CSVDLAGAYEQYF. The DNA for the CDR3 is TGCAGCGTTGACCTAGCGGGAGCCTACGAGCAGTACTTC.

J is TRBJ2-7 and V is TRBV5-6, with 8 positions matching TRBD2. The CDR3 consists of 14 residues. Germline V lookup: CDR1 SGHDT, CDR2 YYEEEE. After removal of 7 bases from V and 2 bases from J, the junction contained 8 bases not matched to a gene. The CDR3 here is CASGRGGGTYEQYF. Here the CDR3 DNA reads TGTGCCAGCGGTAGGGGCGGGGGGACCTACGAGCAGTACTTC.

This clone has only one observation. This chain connects TRBV11-2 to TRBJ2-1, with TRBD1 matching over 7 bases. J was trimmed by 5 bases and V by 7 bases; bases with no gene match: 5. This CDR3 contains 13 residues. Germline V gene data show CDR1 as SGHAT and CDR2 as FQNNGV. CDR3 in amino acids: CASTWDRNNEQFF. The CDR3 DNA reads TGTGCCAGCACCTGGGACAGAAACAATGAGCAGTTCTTC.

The J gene is TRBJ2-5, the V gene TRBV6-1, with D maybe TRBD2 (5 bases). CDR3 length: 16 amino acids. Trimming stripped 3 bases from V and 5 bases from J, with 19 bases between. Germline V gene data show CDR1 as MNHNS and CDR2 as SASEGT. CDR3 loop: CASSDYPRAGSETQYF. Written as DNA, the CDR3 is TGTGCCAGCAGTGATTACCCGAGGGCCGGCTCCGAGACCCAGTACTTC.

V usage is TRBV7-9 and J usage is TRBJ1-4; D gene ambiguous. This CDR3 has 11 amino acids. Germline values: CDR1 SEHNR, CDR2 FQNEAQ (reference sequence). The V end was cut by 3 bases, the J end by 7 bases, with 3 bases between. This CDR3 reads CASSFSEKLFF. CDR3 coding DNA: TGTGCCAGCAGCTTTAGTGAAAAACTGTTTTTT.

The chain couples TRBV18 to TRBJ2-5; 8 bases are shared with TRBD1. V shed 2 bases, J shed 4 bases, and the junction held 6 bases outside the gene matches. Germline CDR1 KGHSH, CDR2 LQKENI. This CDR3 contains 15 residues. The CDR3 DNA reads as TGTGCCAGCTCACCAGGACAGGGAATCTCAGAGACCCAGTACTTC. The encoded protein is CASSPGQGISETQYF.

The chain couples TRBV5-4 to TRBJ2-3; TRBD2 agrees at 10 bases. The CDR3 runs 15 residues. Germline V CDR1 and CDR2: SGHNT, YYREEE (reference sequence). The junction had 4 bases not matched to a gene; V was cut back by 2 bases and J by 4 bases. CDR3 in DNA: TGTGCCAGCAGCTTCTTAGCGGGGGGACCAGATACGCAGTATTTT. The encoded protein is CASSFLAGGPDTQYF.

The gene calls are TRBV2 and TRBJ1-5, with TRBD1 identical over 7 bases. V shed 8 bases, J shed 0 bases, and the junction held 16 bases outside the gene matches. The germline gives CDR1 SNHLY, CDR2 FYNNEI. The CDR3 is 18 residues long. The CDR3 region is CASGASRDSPYSNQPQHF. CDR3 DNA sequence: TGTGCCAGCGGAGCGAGCCGGGACAGCCCGTATAGCAATCAGCCCCAGCATTTT.

The CDR3 DNA reads as TGTGCCATCAGTCTAGCGGGGGGGCTCAATGAGCAGTTCTTC. Encoded protein: CAISLAGGLNEQFF. The chain is built from TRBV10-3 and TRBJ2-1, with TRBD2 matching 12 bases. Trimming cost V 5 bases and J 6 bases; bases outside gene matches: 2. This CDR3 has 14 amino acids. CDR1 is ENHRY, CDR2 SYGVKD, per germline.

This chain connects TRBV27 to TRBJ2-2, with TRBD1 matching over 10 bases. Germline CDR1 is MNHEY and CDR2 is SMNVEV (reference sequence). CDR3 length: 18 residues. Germline trimming cut 2 bases from V and 7 bases from J; bases unmatched to any gene: 13. The CDR3 sequence: CASSLLQTGGWRDGELFF. The CDR3 nucleotides are TGTGCCAGCAGTTTACTGCAGACAGGGGGCTGGAGGGACGGGGAGCTGTTTTTT.

This clone turned up a few times. CDR3 protein: CASSLASGSPGPREKLFF. DNA for the CDR3: TGTGCCAGCAGTTTAGCGAGTGGAAGCCCTGGACCTAGGGAAAAACTGTTTTTT. The chain uses TRBV27 and TRBJ1-4, with D unresolved. Trimming removed 2 bases from V and 8 bases from J, with 24 bases in between. Per germline, CDR1 MNHEY and CDR2 SMNVEV (reference sequence). This CDR3 region has 18 residues.

This clone was seen once. The CDR3 loop is CASSEVINEKLFF. CDR3 bases: TGTGCCAGCTCAGAAGTAATCAATGAAAAACTGTTTTTT. The chain employs TRBV18 and TRBJ1-4, with D hard to call. The CDR3 has 13 amino acids. V lost 5 bases to trimming and J lost 5 bases, with 9 bases between them. Germline V gene lookup returns CDR1 KGHSH and CDR2 LQKENI.